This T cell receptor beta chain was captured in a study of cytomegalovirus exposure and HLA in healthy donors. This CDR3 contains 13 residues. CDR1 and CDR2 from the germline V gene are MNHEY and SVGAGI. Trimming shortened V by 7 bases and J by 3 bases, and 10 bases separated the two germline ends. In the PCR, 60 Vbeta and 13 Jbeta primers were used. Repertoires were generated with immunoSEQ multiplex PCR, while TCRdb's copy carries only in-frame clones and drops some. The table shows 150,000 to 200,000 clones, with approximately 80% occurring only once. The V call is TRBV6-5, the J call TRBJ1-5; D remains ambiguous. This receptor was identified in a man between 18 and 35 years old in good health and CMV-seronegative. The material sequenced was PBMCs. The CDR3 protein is CASMSSSNQPQHF. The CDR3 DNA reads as TGTGCCAGCATGAGTAGTTCCAATCAGCCCCAGCATTTT.